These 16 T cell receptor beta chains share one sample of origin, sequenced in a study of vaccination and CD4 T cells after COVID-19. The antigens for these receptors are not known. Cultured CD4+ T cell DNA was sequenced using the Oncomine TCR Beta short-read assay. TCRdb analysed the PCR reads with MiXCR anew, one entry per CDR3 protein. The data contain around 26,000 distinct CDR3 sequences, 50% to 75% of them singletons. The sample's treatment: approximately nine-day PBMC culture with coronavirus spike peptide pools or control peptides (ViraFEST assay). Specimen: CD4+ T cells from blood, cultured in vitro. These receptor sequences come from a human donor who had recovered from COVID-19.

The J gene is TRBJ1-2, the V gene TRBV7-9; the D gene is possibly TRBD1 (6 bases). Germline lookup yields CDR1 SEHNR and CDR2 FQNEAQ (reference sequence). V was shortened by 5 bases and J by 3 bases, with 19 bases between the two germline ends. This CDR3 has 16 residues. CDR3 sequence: CASSGSWRTAHYGYTF. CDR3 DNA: TGTGCCAGCAGCGGGAGTTGGAGGACAGCCCACTATGGCTACACCTTC.

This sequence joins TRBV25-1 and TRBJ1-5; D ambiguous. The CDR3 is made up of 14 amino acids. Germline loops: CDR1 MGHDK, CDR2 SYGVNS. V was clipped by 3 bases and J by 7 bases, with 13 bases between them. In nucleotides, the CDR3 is TGTGCCAGCAGTGAGTCCTCCGGCAGGCAGCCCCAGCATTTT. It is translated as CASSESSGRQPQHF.

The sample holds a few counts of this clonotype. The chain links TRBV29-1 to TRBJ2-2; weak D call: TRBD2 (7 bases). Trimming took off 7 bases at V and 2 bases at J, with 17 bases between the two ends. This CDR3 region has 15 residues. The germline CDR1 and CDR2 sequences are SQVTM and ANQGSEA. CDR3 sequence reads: CSAGGQGLNTGELFF. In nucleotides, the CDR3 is TGCAGCGCGGGGGGCCAGGGACTAAACACCGGGGAGCTGTTTTTT.

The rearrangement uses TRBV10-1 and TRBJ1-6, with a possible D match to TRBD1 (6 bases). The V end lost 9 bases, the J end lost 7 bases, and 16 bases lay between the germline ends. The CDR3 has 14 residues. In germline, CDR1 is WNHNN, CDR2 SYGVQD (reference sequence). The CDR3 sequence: CAREKQGRNSPLHF. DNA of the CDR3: TGCGCCAGGGAAAAACAGGGAAGGAATTCACCCCTCCACTTT.

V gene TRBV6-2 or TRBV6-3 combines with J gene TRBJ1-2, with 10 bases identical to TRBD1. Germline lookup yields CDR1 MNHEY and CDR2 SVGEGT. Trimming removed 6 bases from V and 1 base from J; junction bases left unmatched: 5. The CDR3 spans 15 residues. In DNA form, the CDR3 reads TGTGCCAGCAGACGACAGGGGGCCCTTAACTATGGCTACACCTTC. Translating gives CASRRQGALNYGYTF.

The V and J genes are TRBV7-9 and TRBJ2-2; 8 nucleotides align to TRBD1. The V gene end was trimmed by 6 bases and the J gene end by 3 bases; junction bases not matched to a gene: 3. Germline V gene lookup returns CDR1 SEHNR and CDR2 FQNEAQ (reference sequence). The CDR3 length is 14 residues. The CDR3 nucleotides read TGTGCCAGCAGTCGGACAGGGCACACCGGGGAGCTGTTTTTT. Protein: CASSRTGHTGELFF.

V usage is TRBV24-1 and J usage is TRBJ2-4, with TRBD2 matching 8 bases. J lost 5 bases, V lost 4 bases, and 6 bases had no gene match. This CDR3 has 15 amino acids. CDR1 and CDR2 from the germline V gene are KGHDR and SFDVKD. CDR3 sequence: CATSDRGGSQNIQYF. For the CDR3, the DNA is TGTGCCACCAGTGACCGGGGGGGCTCCCAAAACATTCAGTACTTC.

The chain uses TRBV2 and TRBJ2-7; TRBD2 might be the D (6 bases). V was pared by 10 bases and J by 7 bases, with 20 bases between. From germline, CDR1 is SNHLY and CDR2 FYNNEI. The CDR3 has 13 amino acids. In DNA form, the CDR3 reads TGTGCCATCGAAAGCCGGGACTCAGGGGAGCAGTACTTC. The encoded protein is CAIESRDSGEQYF.

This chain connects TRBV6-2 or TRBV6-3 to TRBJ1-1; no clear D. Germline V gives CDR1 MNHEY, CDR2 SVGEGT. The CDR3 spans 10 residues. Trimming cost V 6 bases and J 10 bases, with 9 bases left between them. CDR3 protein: CASSHYRAFF. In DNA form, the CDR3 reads TGTGCCAGCAGCCACTATCGAGCTTTCTTT.

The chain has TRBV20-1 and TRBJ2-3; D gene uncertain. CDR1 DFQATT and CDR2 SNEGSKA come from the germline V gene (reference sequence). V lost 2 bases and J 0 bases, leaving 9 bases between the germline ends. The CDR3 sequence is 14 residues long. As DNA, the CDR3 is TGCAGTGCTAGACAAGCCGGGAGCACAGATACGCAGTATTTT. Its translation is CSARQAGSTDTQYF.

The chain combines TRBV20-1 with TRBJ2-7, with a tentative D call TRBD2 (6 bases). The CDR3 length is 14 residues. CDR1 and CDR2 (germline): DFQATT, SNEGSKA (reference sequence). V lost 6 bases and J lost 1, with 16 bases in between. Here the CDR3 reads CSAEILAGSYEQYF. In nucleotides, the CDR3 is TGCAGTGCGGAGATACTAGCAGGATCCTACGAGCAGTACTTC.

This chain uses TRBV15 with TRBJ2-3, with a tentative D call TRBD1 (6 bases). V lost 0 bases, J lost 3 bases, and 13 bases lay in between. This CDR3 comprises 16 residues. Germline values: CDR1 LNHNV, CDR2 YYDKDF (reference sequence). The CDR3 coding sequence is TGTGCCACCAGCAGAGATTGGGGGCCAGGAACAGATACGCAGTATTTT. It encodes CATSRDWGPGTDTQYF.

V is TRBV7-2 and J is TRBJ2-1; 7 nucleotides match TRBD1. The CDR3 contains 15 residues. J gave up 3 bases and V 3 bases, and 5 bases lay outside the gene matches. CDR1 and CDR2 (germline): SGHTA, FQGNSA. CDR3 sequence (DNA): TGTGCCAGCAGCTTGTGGGGGACAGACTACAATGAGCAGTTCTTC. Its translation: CASSLWGTDYNEQFF.

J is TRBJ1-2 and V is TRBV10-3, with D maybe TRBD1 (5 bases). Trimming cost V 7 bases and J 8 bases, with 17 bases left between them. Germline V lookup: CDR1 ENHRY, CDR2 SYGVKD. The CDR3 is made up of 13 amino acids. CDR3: CAIKPVGESGYTF. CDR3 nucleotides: TGTGCCATCAAACCTGTGGGGGAAAGCGGCTACACCTTC.

CDR3 DNA: TGTGCCACCAGCTGGGGGCGGGGGAGCACAGATACGCAGTATTTT. Its protein product is CATSWGRGSTDTQYF. V is TRBV15 and J is TRBJ2-3, with TRBD2 as a possible D gene (7 bases). Germline V CDR1 and CDR2: LNHNV, YYDKDF (reference sequence). The V end was cut by 5 bases, the J end by 0 bases, with 12 bases between. The CDR3 is 15 amino acids.

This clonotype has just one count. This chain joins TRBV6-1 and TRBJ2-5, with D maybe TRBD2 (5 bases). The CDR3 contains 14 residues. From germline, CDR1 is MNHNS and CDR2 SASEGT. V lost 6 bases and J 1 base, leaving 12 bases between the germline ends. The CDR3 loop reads CASSLSSLQETQYF. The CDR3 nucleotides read TGTGCCAGCAGCTTGTCTAGCCTCCAAGAGACCCAGTACTTC.